This TCR beta chain derives from a study of OX40 agonist ivuxolimab in advanced cancers. Germline V lookup: CDR1 LNHDA, CDR2 SQIVND (reference sequence). This CDR3 is built from 12 residues. Trimming took off 7 bases at V and 10 bases at J, with 14 bases between the two ends. Produced via immunoSEQ multiplex PCR; TCRdb's table is partial and in-frame only. The sample comprises 25,000 to 35,000 clones, approximately 86% of which are singletons, and 25% to 35% rests with the top ten. The genes are TRBV19 and TRBJ2-4; D may be TRBD2 (5 bases). This TCR was recovered from an adult with an advanced solid tumor such as melanoma, head and neck, liver or kidney cancer. The sample here was CD4+ or CD8+ T cells sorted from blood, taken in a trial of the OX40 agonist ivuxolimab. CDR3 sequence (DNA): TGTGCCAGTACGGGGTGGTCGCAGATTCAGTACTTC. Residues: CASTGWSQIQYF.